This T cell receptor (beta chain) was sequenced for a study of blood T cell repertoires in COVID-19. Study-wide context: COVID-19 samples, acute and convalescent, were from the United States, Italy and Spain. From T cells, B-cell-depleted T cells, or PBMCs came the material, which was cDNA or gDNA.

In the authors' methods: Reference gene primer amplification yielded estimated nucleated cell counts. Sequencing used immunoSEQ multiplex PCR; TCRdb keeps in-frame clones, though not all of them. V and J calls and clone size come straight from that table; D and trimming were deduced from the DNA. The table has 90,000 or so clones, around 87% seen once. This CDR3 region has 16 residues. Per the germline V gene, CDR1 is MNHNY and CDR2 is SVGAGI (reference sequence). V trimming: 4 bases; J trimming: 3 bases; junction bases outside the gene matches: 8. The sequenced sample was peripheral blood. This chain uses TRBV6-6 with TRBJ2-1, with TRBD2 matching 8 bases. The TCR was taken from a human donor in a cohort sampled during active COVID-19. DNA for the CDR3: TGTGCCAGCAGTTCCTCAGGGGCGGGAGGCTACAATGAGCAGTTCTTC. Translating gives CASSSSGAGGYNEQFF.